The next 17 T cell receptor beta chains were all read from a single sample in a study of T cells in Graves' hyperthyroidism and ophthalmopathy. Template material for amplifying TCR beta CDR3 regions consisted of RNA transcripts. With the HTBI primer set, the TCR CDR3 went through a first round of RT-PCR. TCRdb reprocessed the multiplex PCR reads with MiXCR, giving one entry per CDR3 protein. The sample lists 500,000 to 550,000 distinct CDR3 sequences, around 21% occurring once. Sequenced sample: blood. These TCRs come from a man between 18 and 29 years old with Graves' hyperthyroidism.

As for this clonotype: The junction departs from germline at one end; a sequencing error may be responsible. The chain uses TRBV28 and TRBJ2-7, with TRBD1 matching 7 bases. The germline CDR1 and CDR2 sequences are MDHEN and SYDVKM. The CDR3 has 13 residues. The CDR3 DNA is TGTGCCACCAGTGGCTTAGGGGGCAGCGAGCAGTACTTC. Amino acids: CATSGLGGSEQYF.

This clonotype was recorded at least ten times. The chain employs TRBV12-3 or TRBV12-4 and TRBJ1-2, with TRBD1 as a possible D gene (6 bases). V lost 2 bases and J 4 bases, leaving 14 bases between the germline ends. The CDR3 loop spans 15 amino acids. CDR3 DNA: TGTGCCAGCAGTTTAAGGGCAGGGGATCTCTATGGCTACACCTTC. Translated: CASSLRAGDLYGYTF.

This clonotype was counted only a few times. This rearrangement joins TRBV20-1 to TRBJ1-1; no definite D call. The germline V gene encodes CDR1 DFQATT and CDR2 SNEGSKA (reference sequence). V lost 3 bases to trimming and J lost 1 base, with 6 bases between them. The CDR3 has 12 residues. The CDR3 here is CSARNRNTEAFF. As DNA, the CDR3 is TGCAGTGCTAGGAACAGGAACACTGAAGCTTTCTTT.

The chain recombines TRBV30 with TRBJ1-5; 10 bases are shared with TRBD1. V trimming: 8 bases; J trimming: 7 bases; junction bases outside the gene matches: 8. Germline V gene sequence: CDR1 GTSNPN, CDR2 SVGIG (reference sequence). This CDR3 contains 13 residues. In DNA, the CDR3 is TGTGCCCTTGGACAGGGGGGTGGGCAGCCCCAGCATTTT. It specifies CALGQGGGQPQHF. Using reference TRBV30 and TRBJ1-5 for the parts outside the CDR3, the full variable domain is SQTIHQWPATLVQPVGSPLSLECTVEGTSNPNLYWYRQAAGRGLQLLFYSVGIGQISSEVPQNLSASRPQDRQFILSSKKLLLSDSGFYLCALGQGGGQPQHFGDGTRLSIL.

The sample holds many counts of this clonotype. V and J are TRBV5-5 and TRBJ1-5; 7 bases match TRBD1. The CDR3 length is 14 residues. With V trimmed by 4 bases and J by 5 bases, 6 bases remained unmatched. The germline V gene encodes CDR1 SGHKS and CDR2 YYEKEE (reference sequence). CDR3 sequence: CASSRQGWDQPQHF. The CDR3 region has the DNA TGTGCCAGCAGCCGACAGGGTTGGGATCAGCCCCAGCATTTT.

V and J are TRBV10-3 and TRBJ1-1; D is uncertain. Per germline, CDR1 ENHRY and CDR2 SYGVKD. Trimming stripped 3 bases from V and 1 base from J, with 6 bases between. There are 13 residues in the CDR3. CDR3 bases: TGTGCCATCAGTGACGTACCGAACACTGAAGCTTTCTTT. This encodes CAISDVPNTEAFF.

This clonotype was seen many times. The chain uses TRBV7-2 and TRBJ1-1, with D possibly matching TRBD1 (6 bases). V was clipped by 0 bases and J by 4 bases, with 12 bases between them. The germline V gene has CDR1 SGHTA and CDR2 FQGNSA. CDR3 size: 15 residues. In DNA form, the CDR3 reads TGTGCCAGCAGCTTAGCGAGGGGGGCGCCCACTGAAGCTTTCTTT. It yields the protein CASSLARGAPTEAFF. The complete variable domain, with remaining parts taken from reference TRBV7-2 and TRBJ1-1, reads GAGVSQSPSNKVTEKGKDVELRCDPISGHTALYWYRQSLGQGLEFLIYFQGNSAPDKSGLPSDRFSAERTGGSVSTLTIQRTQQEDSAVYLCASSLARGAPTEAFFGQGTRLTVV.

This clonotype was seen many times. The V gene is TRBV5-6, the J gene TRBJ1-2; D is possibly TRBD1 (6 bases). CDR3 size: 14 residues. Trimming left V 2 bases short and J 8 bases short, with 16 bases between. CDR1 and CDR2 (germline): SGHDT, YYEEEE. CDR3 coding DNA: TGTGCCAGCAGCTTTGCAGGGGCGAAGGCCGGCTACACCTTC. Protein product: CASSFAGAKAGYTF.

The genes are TRBV12-3 or TRBV12-4 and TRBJ1-6; 9 bases align to TRBD1. The CDR3 runs 15 residues. The trim removed 5 bases at V and 7 bases at J, leaving 6 bases unmatched. The CDR3 reads CASSDGTGWNSPLHF. CDR3 in DNA: TGTGCCAGCAGTGATGGGACAGGGTGGAATTCACCCCTCCACTTT.

This chain uses TRBV6-1 with TRBJ2-5; TRBD1 aligns across 7 bases. With V trimmed by 5 bases and J by 5 bases, 8 bases remained unmatched. This CDR3 is 14 amino acids long. CDR1 and CDR2 from the germline V gene are MNHNS and SASEGT. CDR3 amino acids: CASSRDSGWETQYF. The CDR3 DNA reads TGTGCCAGCAGTCGGGACAGTGGGTGGGAGACCCAGTACTTC.

In this sample, this clonotype turned up a few times. This chain joins TRBV20-1 and TRBJ2-7, with no clear D. Germline CDR1 reads DFQATT; CDR2 reads SNEGSKA (reference sequence). The CDR3 contains 13 residues. Trimming cost V 0 bases and J 1 base, with 7 bases left between them. CDR3 region: CSARDHKSYEQYF. In nucleotides, the CDR3 is TGCAGTGCTAGAGATCACAAATCCTACGAGCAGTACTTC.

The J gene is TRBJ1-1, the V gene TRBV6-2 or TRBV6-3; 12 bases are shared with TRBD1. J gave up 7 bases and V 6 bases, and 6 bases lay outside the gene matches. Germline CDR1 reads MNHEY; CDR2 reads SVGEGT. This CDR3 region has 14 residues. CDR3 residues: CASRGQGAGNEAFF. The CDR3 DNA reads as TGTGCCAGCAGGGGACAGGGGGCTGGGAATGAAGCTTTCTTT.

This clonotype was detected only once. The J gene is TRBJ1-1, the V gene TRBV12-3 or TRBV12-4; D not resolved. The CDR3 totals 14 residues. The V end lost 6 bases, the J end lost 3 bases, and 14 bases lay between the germline ends. CDR3 amino acids: CASSPGSGYTEAFF. DNA for the CDR3: TGTGCCAGCAGCCCGGGCTCGGGGTACACTGAAGCTTTCTTT.

This clonotype was counted many times. The rearrangement links TRBV6-2 or TRBV6-3 to TRBJ1-3; D is undetermined. Germline-derived CDR1 and CDR2 are MNHEY and SVGEGT. CDR3 size: 16 residues. V was clipped by 4 bases and J by 0 bases, with 13 bases between them. The CDR3 region is CASSWTELSSGNTIYF. The CDR3 nucleotides are TGTGCCAGCAGTTGGACCGAACTCAGCTCTGGAAACACCATATATTTT.

The chain recombines TRBV4-1 with TRBJ1-1, with a possible D match to TRBD1 (6 bases). CDR3 length: 14 amino acids. CDR1 is MGHRA, CDR2 YSYEKL, per germline. Between the trimmed V and J ends, which lost 3 bases and 3 bases, there was a span of 11 bases. CDR3 residues: CASSHWTEDTEAFF. As DNA, the CDR3 is TGCGCCAGCAGCCACTGGACAGAGGACACTGAAGCTTTCTTT.

This clonotype was seen ten or more times. The genes are TRBV6-5 and TRBJ1-5; TRBD1 matches 7 bases. The ends lost 4 bases at V and 7 bases at J; junction bases unmatched: 10. This CDR3 contains 15 residues. From germline, CDR1 is MNHEY and CDR2 SVGAGI. The CDR3 reads CASSSTLQGRQPQHF. Written as DNA, the CDR3 is TGTGCCAGCAGTTCCACCTTACAGGGGCGGCAGCCCCAGCATTTT.

This clonotype was found a few times. The rearrangement uses TRBV3-1 and TRBJ2-5; D uncertain. V was trimmed by 0 bases and J by 5 bases, leaving 7 bases between them. Germline CDR1 is LGHDT and CDR2 is YNNKEL (reference sequence). The CDR3 spans 13 residues. This CDR3 reads CASSQDESETQYF. The CDR3 nucleotides read TGTGCCAGCAGCCAAGATGAAAGTGAGACCCAGTACTTC.